Listed below are T cell receptor beta chains from one sample, sequenced in a study of OX40 agonist ivuxolimab in advanced cancers. Profiled with immunoSEQ multiplex PCR; TCRdb holds only in-frame clones, not every one. The data show about 74,000 clones, around 87% seen once. Sequenced material: CD4+ or CD8+ T cells sorted from blood, taken in a trial of the OX40 agonist ivuxolimab. These receptors all come from an adult with an advanced solid tumor such as melanoma, head and neck, liver or kidney cancer. The CDR3 runs from the conserved cysteine through the conserved F or W. The D gene is left open where the match is weak. Rows give clone size only sometimes, using once, few, many, or a class for an expanded clone.

D: TRBD2
size: .
J: TRBJ2-3
V: TRBV30
CDR3: CAWSQAGAVTQYF
DNA: TGTGCCTGGAGTCAAGCGGGAGCCGTAACGCAGTATTTT

D: .
size: .
J: TRBJ1-4
V: TRBV19
CDR3: CASAYITGTVINRNEKLFF
DNA: TGTGCCAGTGCCTATATTACCGGGACGGTGATTAATCGGAATGAAAAACTGTTTTTT

D: TRBD2
size: .
J: TRBJ2-3
V: TRBV19
CDR3: CASSGLSLREPLRDTQYF
DNA: TGTGCCAGTAGTGGCTTATCCCTGCGGGAGCCTCTAAGAGATACGCAGTATTTT

D: .
size: .
J: TRBJ2-3
V: TRBV6-5
CDR3: CASSYSTKTTDTQYF
DNA: TGTGCCAGCAGTTACTCGACAAAGACCACAGATACGCAGTATTTT

D: TRBD1
size: .
J: TRBJ1-2
V: TRBV6-6
CDR3: CASSGTGDYGYTF
DNA: TGTGCCAGCAGTGGGACAGGGGACTATGGCTACACCTTC

D: .
size: .
J: TRBJ2-5
V: TRBV5-1
CDR3: CASSLYTGQETQYF
DNA: TGCGCCAGCAGCTTGTACACAGGCCAAGAGACCCAGTACTTC

D: .
size: .
J: TRBJ2-1
V: TRBV18
CDR3: CASSIYTSPGAENEQFF
DNA: TGTGCCAGCTCGATTTATACTTCCCCGGGGGCGGAGAATGAGCAGTTCTTC

D: .
size: once
J: TRBJ2-3
V: TRBV25-1
CDR3: CASSEFGTDTQYF
DNA: TGTGCCAGCAGTGAATTTGGCACAGATACGCAGTATTTT

D: TRBD2
size: few
J: TRBJ2-1
V: TRBV7-9
CDR3: CASSPTSGRANEQFF
DNA: TGTGCCAGCAGCCCCACTAGCGGGAGGGCCAATGAGCAGTTCTTC

D: TRBD1
size: once
J: TRBJ2-7
V: TRBV7-6
CDR3: CASSLAGQGAFGIYEQYF
DNA: TGTGCCAGCAGCTTAGCGGGACAGGGGGCGTTTGGAATCTACGAGCAGTACTTC

D: .
size: .
J: TRBJ1-1
V: TRBV27
CDR3: CASSLYPVRGTEAFF
DNA: TGTGCCAGCAGTCTCTACCCCGTTAGGGGCACTGAAGCTTTCTTT

D: TRBD2
size: once
J: TRBJ2-1
V: TRBV27
CDR3: CASSPQLAGGPTHREQFF
DNA: TGTGCCAGCAGTCCCCAATTAGCGGGAGGGCCCACCCATCGGGAGCAGTTCTTC

D: .
size: .
J: TRBJ1-2
V: TRBV10-3
CDR3: CAISESVFSSYGYTF
DNA: TGTGCCATCAGTGAGTCGGTATTCTCTAGCTATGGCTACACCTTC

D: TRBD1
size: .
J: TRBJ2-3
V: TRBV2
CDR3: CASAGQVSTDTQYF
DNA: TGTGCCAGCGCTGGACAGGTTAGCACAGATACGCAGTATTTT

D: .
size: .
J: TRBJ1-3
V: TRBV6-6
CDR3: CASRDTSRNTIYF
DNA: TGTGCCAGCAGAGATACCTCCCGAAACACCATATATTTT